Each of the 32 T cell receptor beta chains below was sequenced from the same sample in a study of cytomegalovirus exposure and HLA in healthy donors. PCR used 60 Vbeta primers and 13 Jbeta primers. Profiled with immunoSEQ multiplex PCR; TCRdb holds only in-frame clones, not every one. Here the sample spans around 170,000 clones, roughly four fifths being singletons. The sample consisted of PBMCs. The source of these receptors is a woman in her 50s in good health and CMV-seronegative.

The rearrangement links TRBV18 to TRBJ2-7; TRBD1 might be the D (7 bases). V lost 3 bases and J lost 4, with 16 bases in between. This CDR3 has 15 amino acids. In germline, CDR1 is KGHSH, CDR2 LQKENI. The CDR3 here is CASSPAAGQTYEQYF. The DNA of the CDR3 is TGTGCCAGCTCACCGGCTGCGGGACAGACTTACGAGCAGTACTTC.

V gene TRBV30 combines with J gene TRBJ2-7; no clear D gene. Germline CDR1 reads GTSNPN; CDR2 reads SVGIG (reference sequence). Trimming removed 5 bases at V and 0 bases at J, with 5 bases between. The CDR3 loop spans 11 amino acids. CDR3 region: CAWGHSYEQYF. The CDR3 DNA sequence: TGTGCCTGGGGGCACTCCTACGAGCAGTACTTC.

V gene TRBV4-1 combines with J gene TRBJ1-5; D gene unclear. The V gene's germline CDR1 is MGHRA and CDR2 YSYEKL. Trimming removed 1 base at V and 3 bases at J, with 10 bases between. CDR3 length equals 15 residues. CDR3 sequence (DNA): TGCGCCAGCAGCCAAGCGACTTTTGACAATCAGCCCCAGCATTTT. This translates into CASSQATFDNQPQHF.

The chain employs TRBV7-9 and TRBJ1-2, with 7 nucleotides matching TRBD1. CDR3 length: 17 residues. Losses at the gene ends were 5 bases for V and 8 bases for J; bases not matched to a gene: 20. CDR1 SEHNR and CDR2 FQNEAQ come from the germline V gene (reference sequence). The CDR3 sequence is CASSTTLSTGPLWGYTF. In DNA form, the CDR3 reads TGTGCCAGCAGCACGACCCTCTCGACAGGGCCCCTCTGGGGCTACACCTTC.

As regards this clone: A read error may produce the germline difference seen at one junction end. V and J are TRBV7-9 and TRBJ2-5; 9 nucleotides match TRBD2. The CDR3 length is 16 residues. Germline CDR1 reads SEHNR; CDR2 reads FQNEAQ (reference sequence). CDR3 DNA: TGTTCCAGCAGCTTTATGGGCGGGGGGGCCTCCGAGACCCAGTACTTC. Amino acid sequence: CSSSFMGGGASETQYF.

This rearrangement joins TRBV28 to TRBJ1-1, with D hard to call. Trimming left V 7 bases short and J 5 bases short, with 14 bases between. The length of the CDR3 is 13 residues. Germline CDR1 MDHEN, CDR2 SYDVKM. The CDR3 spells CASILRDRTEAFF. The CDR3 DNA is TGTGCCAGCATCTTGAGGGATCGGACTGAAGCTTTCTTT. Filled out from reference TRBV28 and TRBJ1-1, the complete variable domain reads DVKVTQSSRYLVKRTGEKVFLECVQDMDHENMFWYRQDPGLGLRLIYFSYDVKMKEKGDIPEGYSVSREKKERFSLILESASTNQTSMYLCASILRDRTEAFFGQGTRLTVV.

This CDR3 is CASSPSGGTYGYTF. The CDR3 DNA follows: TGTGCCAGCAGCCCCTCAGGGGGTACCTATGGCTACACCTTC. V and J are TRBV7-9 and TRBJ1-2; TRBD1 aligns across 7 bases. The CDR3 has 14 amino acids. J was trimmed by 4 bases and V by 5 bases; bases with no gene match: 7. Germline V gives CDR1 SEHNR, CDR2 FQNEAQ (reference sequence).

The chain carries TRBV4-1 and TRBJ2-6; 8 bases fit TRBD1. The CDR3 has 17 residues. V shed 4 bases and J 1 base; nucleotides not matched to a gene: 6. The germline gives CDR1 MGHRA, CDR2 YSYEKL. The CDR3 region has the DNA TGCGCCAGCAGCCCGGGACAGGCCCGATCTGGGGCCAACGTCCTGACTTTC. Protein sequence: CASSPGQARSGANVLTF.

The chain uses TRBV5-4 and TRBJ2-6; possibly TRBD2 for D (5 bases). CDR1 and CDR2 from the germline V gene are SGHNT and YYREEE (reference sequence). The CDR3 contains 15 residues. Trimming took 4 bases from V and 0 from J, leaving 8 bases between them. CDR3 sequence (DNA): TGTGCCAGCAGCCCGGCGGGCTCTGGGGCCAACGTCCTGACTTTC. This sequence encodes CASSPAGSGANVLTF.

The chain joins TRBV5-6 to TRBJ1-1; maybe TRBD1 (6 bases). This CDR3 region has 14 residues. Between the trimmed V and J ends, which lost 2 bases and 3 bases, there was a span of 11 bases. Germline V lookup: CDR1 SGHDT, CDR2 YYEEEE. CDR3 protein: CASSFNRVYTEAFF. The CDR3 DNA is TGTGCCAGCAGCTTCAACAGGGTCTACACTGAAGCTTTCTTT.

This rearrangement joins TRBV5-1 to TRBJ1-5; tentative D call: TRBD1 (6 bases). Trimming removed 1 base at V and 4 bases at J, with 12 bases between. Germline V CDR1 and CDR2: SGHRS, YFSETQ. The CDR3 sequence is 15 residues long. The DNA for the CDR3 is TGCGCCAGCAGCTTGACAGGGAGGGAGAATCAGCCCCAGCATTTT. Amino acid sequence: CASSLTGRENQPQHF.

This clone was seen a single time. The chain carries TRBV28 and TRBJ1-2; 9 nucleotides agree with TRBD1. Germline lookup yields CDR1 MDHEN and CDR2 SYDVKM. Unmatched junction bases numbered 4, after V lost 7 bases and J lost 4 bases. This CDR3 spans 13 amino acids. In DNA, the CDR3 is TGTGCCAGCATTGGGACAGGGACCTATGGCTACACCTTC. Its translation: CASIGTGTYGYTF.

The chain combines TRBV27 with TRBJ1-1; 9 nucleotides align to TRBD1. V lost 5 bases, J lost 3 bases, and 7 bases stayed unmatched. CDR1 and CDR2 from the germline V gene are MNHEY and SMNVEV (reference sequence). The CDR3 is made up of 15 amino acids. In DNA form, the CDR3 reads TGTGCCAGCAGTGGACCGACAGGGGGGTACACTGAAGCTTTCTTT. Residues: CASSGPTGGYTEAFF.

The chain recombines TRBV28 with TRBJ1-5; maybe TRBD1 (5 bases). V shed 2 bases and J shed 6 bases, with 11 bases lying between them. The CDR3 is made up of 14 amino acids. The germline V gene encodes CDR1 MDHEN and CDR2 SYDVKM. DNA for the CDR3: TGTGCCAGCAGTTTAGGGACTGGGGGTCAGCCCCAGCATTTT. Translated: CASSLGTGGQPQHF. The entire variable domain, with the rest obtained from reference TRBV28 and TRBJ1-5, is as follows: DVKVTQSSRYLVKRTGEKVFLECVQDMDHENMFWYRQDPGLGLRLIYFSYDVKMKEKGDIPEGYSVSREKKERFSLILESASTNQTSMYLCASSLGTGGQPQHFGDGTRLSIL.

The chain employs TRBV7-8 and TRBJ2-1, with D uncertain. There are 12 residues in the CDR3. Trimming shortened V by 5 bases and J by 8 bases, and 10 bases separated the two germline ends. The germline V gene encodes CDR1 SGHVS and CDR2 FQNEAQ. The CDR3 DNA follows: TGTGCCAGCAGCCCCGGCAGCGATGAGCAGTTCTTC. Amino acids: CASSPGSDEQFF.

The J gene is TRBJ1-1, the V gene TRBV18; D gene uncertain. The CDR3 runs to 13 residues. From germline, CDR1 is KGHSH and CDR2 LQKENI. Deletions cut 4 bases from V and 1 base from J, with 7 bases between. The CDR3 region has the DNA TGTGCCAGCTCACTTGCCAGGAACACTGAAGCTTTCTTT. This encodes CASSLARNTEAFF.

This chain joins TRBV9 and TRBJ2-2, with 7 bases lining up with TRBD2. The length of the CDR3 is 15 residues. CDR1 SGDLS and CDR2 YYNGEE come from the germline V gene. The ends lost 0 bases at V and 3 bases at J; junction bases unmatched: 2. The CDR3 loop reads CASSVGLADTGELFF. CDR3 nucleotides: TGTGCCAGCAGCGTAGGTCTAGCGGACACCGGGGAGCTGTTTTTT.

This clone was picked up a small number of times. The chain combines TRBV10-1 with TRBJ2-2, with 8 bases aligning to TRBD2. The V segment lost 6 bases and the J segment 2 bases; nucleotides outside the gene matches: 8. The length of the CDR3 is 16 residues. Germline V CDR1 and CDR2: WNHNN, SYGVQD (reference sequence). The DNA for the CDR3 is TGCGCCAGCAGCGGGGGGGGGACCGATAACACCGGGGAGCTGTTTTTT. Translated, it gives CASSGGGTDNTGELFF.

J is TRBJ2-3 and V is TRBV7-8; 11 bases align to TRBD2. V lost 5 bases and J lost 0; bases outside the gene matches: 10. CDR1 and CDR2 (germline): SGHVS, FQNEAQ. The CDR3 length is 18 residues. CDR3 in amino acids: CASSPQPTSGTSTDTQYF. CDR3 bases: TGTGCCAGCAGCCCGCAACCGACTAGCGGGACTAGCACAGATACGCAGTATTTT.

The CDR3 region is CASSGTGAQPQHF. The CDR3 nucleotides read TGTGCCAGCAGCGGGACAGGGGCTCAGCCCCAGCATTTT. The gene calls are TRBV5-8 and TRBJ1-5, with 10 positions matching TRBD1. The trim removed 4 bases at V and 6 bases at J, leaving 1 base unmatched. Germline V gene lookup returns CDR1 SGHTS and CDR2 YDEGEE. This CDR3 spans 13 amino acids.

The gene calls are TRBV11-2 and TRBJ2-1, with D possibly TRBD2 on 7 matching bases. CDR1 is SGHAT, CDR2 FQNNGV, per germline. This CDR3 comprises 15 residues. The V and J ends lost 9 bases and 9 bases respectively, with 24 bases between them. The CDR3 spells CASTRRGAALGEQFF. CDR3 coding DNA: TGTGCCAGTACCCGCCGGGGGGCCGCCTTGGGTGAGCAGTTCTTC. Full variable domain (remainder filled in from reference TRBV11-2 and TRBJ2-1): EAGVAQSPRYKIIEKRQSVAFWCNPISGHATLYWYQQILGQGPKLLIQFQNNGVVDDSQLPKDRFSAERLKGVDSTLKIQPAKLEDSAVYLCASTRRGAALGEQFFGPGTRLTVL.

This rearrangement joins TRBV18 to TRBJ2-7; the match to TRBD1 covers 10 bases. The trim removed 2 bases at V and 7 bases at J, leaving 5 bases unmatched. This CDR3 has 14 residues. CDR1 is KGHSH and CDR2 is LQKENI in the germline V gene. CDR3 DNA: TGTGCCAGCTCACCAATGGACAGGGGGGGAGAGCAGTACTTC. Translation gives CASSPMDRGGEQYF.

The chain joins TRBV28 to TRBJ2-5; 7 nucleotides line up with TRBD1. Matching the DNA end better, TRBJ2-7 makes the J call doubtful. CDR3 length equals 12 residues. Germline CDR1 is MDHEN and CDR2 is SYDVKM. CDR3 DNA sequence: TGTGCCAGCAGTTTTCGACAGGGCGAGCAGTACTTC. Residues: CASSFRQGEQYF.

This chain joins TRBV11-1 and TRBJ2-4; unclear D gene. This CDR3 spans 13 amino acids. Trimming removed 7 bases from V and 5 bases from J, with 12 bases in between. Looked up from germline, CDR1 is SGHAT and CDR2 is FQDESV (reference sequence). CDR3 DNA: TGTGCCAGCATCGAACGTGAGCAAAACATTCAGTACTTC. Its translation is CASIEREQNIQYF.

The chain employs TRBV9 and TRBJ2-5; TRBD2 matches at 11 bases. The CDR3 runs 17 residues. V was clipped by 3 bases and J by 7 bases; unmatched bases: 14. CDR1 and CDR2 from the germline V gene are SGDLS and YYNGEE. The CDR3 loop is CASSALAGGASGPTQYF. In nucleotides, the CDR3 is TGTGCCAGCAGCGCTCTAGCGGGGGGTGCTTCAGGGCCGACCCAGTACTTC.

The genes are TRBV11-3 and TRBJ2-2, with 11 bases aligning to TRBD1. The CDR3 runs to 17 residues. Germline V lookup: CDR1 SGHNT, CDR2 YENEEA. V lost 3 bases and J lost 7; bases outside the gene matches: 10. The CDR3 sequence: CASSFIPGQGGSGELFF. CDR3 nucleotide sequence: TGTGCCAGCAGCTTTATACCGGGACAGGGGGGTAGCGGGGAGCTGTTTTTT.

This chain joins TRBV12-5 and TRBJ2-1, with 8 bases identical to TRBD1. The CDR3 has 13 amino acids. V lost 6 bases to trimming and J lost 10 bases; unmatched junction nucleotides: 8. CDR1 and CDR2 from the germline V gene are LGHNT and FRNRAP. This CDR3 is CASGPTDRGEQFF. The CDR3 DNA reads TGTGCTAGTGGCCCCACCGACAGGGGCGAGCAGTTCTTC.

The V call is TRBV10-3, the J call TRBJ1-3; weak D call: TRBD1 (5 bases). Trimming took 3 bases from V and 0 from J, leaving 12 bases between them. CDR3 size: 16 residues. Germline V gene sequence: CDR1 ENHRY, CDR2 SYGVKD. CDR3 coding DNA: TGTGCCATCAGTGAAGAGACAGCCAACTCTGGAAACACCATATATTTT. This translates into CAISEETANSGNTIYF.

The chain uses TRBV21-1 and TRBJ2-1; the D call TRBD2 from the table was never checked on the DNA. TRBV21-1 is recorded as a pseudogene. There are 17 residues in the CDR3. CDR3 DNA: TGTGCCAGCAGCAAGGGAACTAGCTCTAGCTCCTACAATGAGCAGTTCTTC. Translation: CASSKGTSSSSYNEQFF.

The rearrangement uses TRBV30 and TRBJ1-5; 7 bases match TRBD1. The CDR3 runs 13 residues. The J segment lost 4 bases and the V segment lost 3 bases, leaving 3 bases of the junction unmatched. CDR1 GTSNPN and CDR2 SVGIG come from the germline V gene (reference sequence). CDR3: CAWSIQGNQPQHF. The CDR3, as DNA: TGTGCCTGGAGCATACAGGGGAATCAGCCCCAGCATTTT.

The chain employs TRBV27 and TRBJ2-7; a weak D match, TRBD1 (5 bases). The CDR3 contains 13 residues. Germline CDR1 and CDR2: MNHEY and SMNVEV (reference sequence). The V end was cut by 6 bases, the J end by 3 bases, with 12 bases between. Written as DNA, the CDR3 is TGTGCCAGCAGGACAGCCTTCGACTACGAGCAGTACTTC. Amino acids: CASRTAFDYEQYF.

This clone was detected once. The V and J genes are TRBV7-3 and TRBJ1-1, with TRBD1 as a possible D gene (5 bases). Germline V CDR1 and CDR2: SGHTA, FQGTGA. V dropped 2 bases and J dropped 9 bases, with 13 bases sitting between them. This CDR3 spans 13 amino acids. The CDR3 reads CASSLYQGFKAFF. Here the CDR3 DNA reads TGTGCCAGCAGCTTATACCAGGGATTCAAAGCTTTCTTT.